What follows are 31 T cell receptor beta chains derived from one specimen sequenced in a study of blood T cells in healthy people across ages. For the second PCR, which ran for roughly 7 to 11 cycles, a sample-barcoded 5' primer and a J-beta primer mix were used. TCRdb re-called the 5' RACE reads through MiXCR, storing one row per CDR3 protein. The sample has 700,000 to 800,000 distinct CDR3 sequences; roughly 47% are singletons. Sequencing input: blood. The receptor set was obtained from a woman in her fifties or sixties in good health.

This chain connects TRBV7-3 to TRBJ1-1, with 7 bases aligning to TRBD1. Germline CDR1 SGHTA, CDR2 FQGTGA. This CDR3 region has 14 residues. V lost 4 bases, J lost 2 bases, and 4 bases stayed unmatched. The CDR3 region is CASSYTGVNTEAFF. DNA for the CDR3: TGTGCCAGCAGCTATACAGGGGTAAACACTGAAGCTTTCTTT. Combining the CDR3 with reference TRBV7-3 and TRBJ1-1 gives the whole variable domain GAGVSQTPSNKVTEKGKYVELRCDPISGHTALYWYRQSLGQGPEFLIYFQGTGAADDSGLPNDRFFAVRPEGSVSTLKIQRTERGDSAVYLCASSYTGVNTEAFFGQGTRLTVV.

This clonotype was detected a few times. The chain uses TRBV7-9 and TRBJ2-3; TRBD2 agrees at 9 bases. CDR1 and CDR2 (germline): SEHNR, FQNEAQ (reference sequence). The ends lost 3 bases at V and 2 bases at J; junction bases unmatched: 3. This CDR3 contains 15 residues. This chain's CDR3 is CASSLASGATDTQYF. The CDR3 DNA reads TGTGCCAGCAGCTTGGCTAGCGGGGCCACAGATACGCAGTATTTT.

About this clonotype itself: A much larger clone differs by one base, so this may be a read error. The rearrangement links TRBV12-3 or TRBV12-4 to TRBJ2-4, with a weak D call TRBD2 (6 bases). The end of the DNA aligns better with TRBJ2-7, so the J call may be wrong. The CDR3 spans 14 residues. The CDR3 coding sequence is TGTGCCAGCAGTGTTGGAGGGAAGGGCCACGAGCAGTACTTC. It codes for CASSVGGKGHEQYF.

This clonotype was observed a handful of times. The chain couples TRBV30 to TRBJ2-1, with a tentative D call TRBD1 (5 bases). The CDR3 consists of 15 residues. Trimming took 3 bases from V and 5 from J, leaving 17 bases between them. Germline V lookup: CDR1 GTSNPN, CDR2 SVGIG (reference sequence). As DNA, the CDR3 is TGTGCCTGGAGCCACCGTGGGGCAAGAGACAATGAGCAGTTCTTC. Translated: CAWSHRGARDNEQFF.

This chain connects TRBV7-2 to TRBJ2-3; TRBD2 matches at 13 bases. Germline loops: CDR1 SGHTA, CDR2 FQGNSA. CDR3 length: 17 amino acids. Germline trimming cut 5 bases from V and 5 bases from J; bases unmatched to any gene: 10. The DNA of the CDR3 is TGTGCCAGCAGCCTCTCAAGTCGACTAGCGGGAGGAGATACGCAGTATTTT. As protein: CASSLSSRLAGGDTQYF.

The J gene is TRBJ1-1, the V gene TRBV2; D call uncertain. Trimming stripped 4 bases from V and 1 base from J, with 7 bases between. Germline V lookup: CDR1 SNHLY, CDR2 FYNNEI. CDR3 length equals 13 residues. The CDR3 nucleotides read TGTGCCAGCAGTGGTTCCGGGAACACTGAAGCTTTCTTT. This gives the protein CASSGSGNTEAFF.

CDR3 nucleotide sequence: TGTGCCAGCAGCTCGGGACAGTGGTATGGCTACACCTTC. As protein: CASSSGQWYGYTF. V and J are TRBV11-2 and TRBJ1-2; 7 bases align to TRBD1. V shed 4 bases and J 5 bases; nucleotides not matched to a gene: 4. The CDR3 is 13 residues long. The germline CDR1 and CDR2 sequences are SGHAT and FQNNGV.

The V gene is TRBV10-3, the J gene TRBJ1-1, with D tentatively TRBD1 (5 bases). Germline-derived CDR1 and CDR2 are ENHRY and SYGVKD. Trimming shortened V by 4 bases and J by 6 bases, and 15 bases separated the two germline ends. The CDR3 is 14 amino acids. In nucleotides, the CDR3 is TGTGCCATCAGTGCCCCCGGGAAAGGGGCTGAAGCTTTCTTT. Amino acids: CAISAPGKGAEAFF.

V and J are TRBV5-1 and TRBJ1-2, with D unresolved. In germline, CDR1 is SGHRS, CDR2 YFSETQ. CDR3 length equals 13 residues. V dropped 2 bases and J dropped 8 bases, with 13 bases sitting between them. The CDR3 loop is CASSLGAQRGYTF. The CDR3 DNA reads as TGCGCCAGCAGCTTAGGCGCCCAGCGGGGCTACACCTTC.

There are many counts of this clonotype. The chain links TRBV12-3 or TRBV12-4 to TRBJ2-1; 8 positions match TRBD2. The trim removed 6 bases at V and 10 bases at J, leaving 8 bases unmatched. This CDR3 has 13 residues. The CDR3 reads CASSSGLAGEQFF. For the CDR3, the DNA is TGTGCCAGCAGCTCCGGACTAGCTGGGGAGCAGTTCTTC.

The rearrangement links TRBV20-1 to TRBJ1-2; D uncertain. This CDR3 spans 10 amino acids. Trimming pared 2 bases from V and 10 bases from J, leaving 8 bases between. Germline lookup yields CDR1 DFQATT and CDR2 SNEGSKA (reference sequence). CDR3 in amino acids: CSARLGYYTF. DNA of the CDR3: TGCAGTGCTAGATTGGGTTACTACACCTTC.

This clonotype occurred a few times. The chain joins TRBV20-1 to TRBJ2-5; 7 bases are shared with TRBD2. CDR1 and CDR2 from the germline V gene are DFQATT and SNEGSKA (reference sequence). The trim removed 4 bases at V and 1 base at J, leaving 6 bases unmatched. The CDR3 totals 14 residues. CDR3 protein: CSAMGRGSQETQYF. CDR3 DNA: TGCAGTGCTATGGGGAGGGGATCCCAAGAGACCCAGTACTTC.

This chain joins TRBV5-1 and TRBJ2-5; possible D gene TRBD1, 5 bases. The V and J ends lost 0 bases and 2 bases respectively, with 11 bases between them. CDR3 length: 15 amino acids. Germline assignment: CDR1 SGHRS and CDR2 YFSETQ. The CDR3 spells CASSLVQGGQETQYF. The CDR3 DNA is TGCGCCAGCAGCTTGGTCCAGGGTGGGCAAGAGACCCAGTACTTC.

In DNA form, the CDR3 reads TGTGCCAGCAGCCCCCCGGGACAGTCTTATCGCTACACCTTC. It translates to CASSPPGQSYRYTF. This rearrangement joins TRBV7-9 to TRBJ1-2; 7 bases map to TRBD1. There are 14 residues in the CDR3. Germline V CDR1 and CDR2: SEHNR, FQNEAQ (reference sequence). With 5 bases clipped from V and 9 bases from J, the junction kept 12 bases outside the gene matches.

This clonotype occurred a few times. The chain recombines TRBV6-6 with TRBJ1-6; a possible D gene is TRBD1 (5 bases). From germline, CDR1 is MNHNY and CDR2 SVGAGI (reference sequence). Trimming shortened V by 6 bases and J by 7 bases, and 10 bases separated the two germline ends. CDR3 size: 13 residues. The CDR3 loop reads CASRPGTNSPLHF. In nucleotides, the CDR3 is TGTGCCAGCAGACCCGGGACCAATTCACCCCTCCACTTT.

This chain links TRBV3-1 with TRBJ1-2, with a tentative D call TRBD1 (6 bases). This CDR3 region has 12 residues. Deletions cut 3 bases from V and 6 bases from J, with 8 bases between. Germline V gives CDR1 LGHDT, CDR2 YNNKEL (reference sequence). DNA for the CDR3: TGTGCCAGCAGCCATCACAGGGATGGCTACACCTTC. Residues: CASSHHRDGYTF.

This clonotype was counted ten times or more. The chain uses TRBV25-1 and TRBJ2-3, with 7 nucleotides matching TRBD1. The CDR3 length is 15 residues. Losses at the gene ends were 5 bases for V and 10 bases for J; bases not matched to a gene: 15. The germline V gene has CDR1 MGHDK and CDR2 SYGVNS. The CDR3 coding sequence is TGTGCCAGCAGTCCTCTTGACAGGGACCAAGTAGCGCAGTATTTT. This gives the protein CASSPLDRDQVAQYF.

Concerning this clonotype itself: The junction does not match germline at one end; this may be a read error. The V gene is TRBV4-3, the J gene TRBJ2-4, with TRBD1 identical over 9 bases. Germline CDR1 and CDR2: LGHNA and YSLEER. The CDR3 contains 19 residues. CDR3 protein: CASSQEAPGQGLAKNIQYF. CDR3 DNA: TGCGCTAGCAGCCAAGAGGCCCCGGGACAGGGACTAGCCAAAAACATTCAGTACTTC.

V is TRBV5-1 and J is TRBJ1-1; no definite D call. CDR3 length: 15 amino acids. CDR1 and CDR2 (germline): SGHRS, YFSETQ. V was trimmed by 4 bases and J by 1 base, leaving 14 bases between them. This chain's CDR3 is CASSVLGDQNTEAFF. CDR3 bases: TGCGCCAGCAGCGTTTTGGGAGACCAGAACACTGAAGCTTTCTTT.

The rearrangement uses TRBV5-1 and TRBJ2-3; 12 bases are a match to TRBD2. The CDR3 is made up of 15 amino acids. V was clipped by 4 bases and J by 7 bases; unmatched bases: 7. Germline CDR1 is SGHRS and CDR2 is YFSETQ. The CDR3 spells CASSPGTSGLNTQYF. The CDR3 DNA reads as TGCGCCAGCAGCCCAGGGACTAGCGGGCTAAATACGCAGTATTTT.

The rearrangement links TRBV20-1 to TRBJ2-4, with 10 bases fitting TRBD1. The CDR3 spans 18 residues. Germline V gene sequence: CDR1 DFQATT, CDR2 SNEGSKA (reference sequence). V was clipped by 7 bases and J by 0 bases; unmatched bases: 15. CDR3 sequence: CSVQHRDRGLIAKNIQYF. The CDR3 DNA reads TGCAGTGTTCAGCACCGGGACAGGGGCCTAATAGCCAAAAACATTCAGTACTTC.

This clonotype was found once. This sequence joins TRBV20-1 and TRBJ1-1; tentative D call: TRBD1 (5 bases). The V end lost 5 bases, the J end lost 2 bases, and 15 bases lay between the germline ends. The CDR3 is 14 amino acids. Germline assignment: CDR1 DFQATT and CDR2 SNEGSKA (reference sequence). As DNA, the CDR3 is TGCAGTGCTCCCAAGGGAGGGGAAAACACTGAAGCTTTCTTT. Protein product: CSAPKGGENTEAFF.

This clonotype turned up a few times. The CDR3 loop is CSATGTGVHIQYF. CDR3 DNA: TGCAGTGCTACCGGGACAGGCGTCCACATTCAGTACTTC. The rearrangement joins TRBV20-1 to TRBJ2-4; TRBD1 matches 8 bases. The CDR3 covers 13 residues. With 4 bases clipped from V and 8 bases from J, the junction kept 7 bases outside the gene matches. CDR1 and CDR2 (germline): DFQATT, SNEGSKA (reference sequence).

This clonotype was seen repeatedly, ten times or more. In nucleotides, the CDR3 is TGTGCCAGCAGCGCTGGGACACCCAATGAGCAGTTCTTC. Protein sequence: CASSAGTPNEQFF. V gene TRBV9 combines with J gene TRBJ2-1; possibly TRBD1 for D (6 bases). Trimming shortened V by 3 bases and J by 6 bases, and 10 bases separated the two germline ends. This CDR3 has 13 amino acids. The V gene's germline CDR1 is SGDLS and CDR2 YYNGEE.

This clonotype has more than one count but fewer than ten. V is TRBV6-1 and J is TRBJ1-2; 7 bases map to TRBD1. J was trimmed by 5 bases and V by 3 bases; bases with no gene match: 9. CDR3 length equals 15 residues. The germline V gene encodes CDR1 MNHNS and CDR2 SASEGT. The CDR3 DNA follows: TGTGCCAGCAGTGACCCTGGACAGGACCTATATGGCTACACCTTC. Encoded protein: CASSDPGQDLYGYTF.

About this clonotype: With a much larger clone just one base away, this may be a read error. The CDR3 region is CASTEPGRPYEQYF. The CDR3 DNA reads TGTGCCAGCACCGAGCCGGGACGTCCCTACGAGCAGTACTTC. V usage is TRBV7-2 and J usage is TRBJ2-7; perhaps D is TRBD1 or TRBD2 (5 bases each). Germline V gene data show CDR1 as SGHTA and CDR2 as FQGNSA. V was shortened by 7 bases and J by 2 bases, with 15 bases between the two germline ends. The CDR3 runs to 14 residues.

The chain carries TRBV4-3 and TRBJ2-1; D assignment may be TRBD1 or TRBD2 (5 bases each). This CDR3 has 15 residues. Trimming stripped 0 bases from V and 7 bases from J, with 13 bases between. Germline V gene sequence: CDR1 LGHNA, CDR2 YSLEER. The CDR3 region is CASSQDRTGRNEQFF. In DNA form, the CDR3 reads TGCGCCAGCAGCCAAGACAGGACGGGACGGAATGAGCAGTTCTTC.

Of note for this clonotype: The junction does not match germline at one end; this may be a read error. The chain links TRBV6-4 to TRBJ2-5; TRBD2 matches at 12 bases. Germline assignment: CDR1 MRHNA and CDR2 SNTAGT. The CDR3 totals 17 residues. As DNA, the CDR3 is TGTGCCCGCAGTGACTCCCTGACTAGCGGGAGCCACAATGAGCAGTACTTC. Residues: CARSDSLTSGSHNEQYF.

The V and J genes are TRBV21-1 and TRBJ2-4; no check of the table's D call, TRBD2, against the DNA was made. The end of the DNA is better explained by TRBJ2-7, so the J call may be wrong. TRBV21-1 represents a pseudogene. This CDR3 has 17 residues. CDR3 sequence reads: CASRPPRWDPADYEQYF. The CDR3 nucleotides are TGTGCCAGCAGGCCCCCCCGGTGGGACCCAGCGGACTACGAGCAGTACTTC.

This clonotype was seen a handful of times. The chain combines TRBV11-3 with TRBJ2-5, with 12 bases lining up with TRBD2. The CDR3 loop spans 15 amino acids. V dropped 2 bases and J dropped 11; count of bases not matched to a gene: 9. Germline assignment: CDR1 SGHNT and CDR2 YENEEA. The CDR3 reads CASSLLAGGFNEQYF. The CDR3 region has the DNA TGTGCCAGCAGCTTACTAGCGGGAGGGTTCAATGAGCAGTACTTC.

Ten or more counts support this clonotype. The chain is built from TRBV29-1 and TRBJ2-1; TRBD2 matches 9 bases. V was pared by 4 bases and J by 0 bases, with 10 bases of the junction left unmatched. The germline CDR1 and CDR2 sequences are SQVTM and ANQGSEA. The CDR3 loop spans 17 amino acids. CDR3 sequence (DNA): TGCAGCGTTGTAGGCCTAGCGGGACGGAGCTCCTACAATGAGCAGTTCTTC. As protein: CSVVGLAGRSSYNEQFF.